Shown below are 10 T cell receptor beta chains from a single sample sequenced in a study of T cells after yellow fever vaccination. TCRdb independently ran MiXCR on the 5' RACE reads; one entry per CDR3 protein. The sample consists of 300,000 or so distinct CDR3 sequences, approximately 12% of them appearing once. Material: CD4+ T cells sorted from PBMCs, obtained 45 days after the yellow fever booster vaccination. These receptors came from a man aged 25-40 years who received the YFV17D yellow fever vaccine.

This clonotype was counted only a few times. The V gene is TRBV19, the J gene TRBJ1-1; no definite D call. The CDR3 has 13 residues. Germline loops: CDR1 LNHDA, CDR2 SQIVND (reference sequence). V lost 7 bases and J 1 base, leaving 10 bases between the germline ends. CDR3 in amino acids: CASNFAKNTEAFF. The CDR3 DNA sequence: TGTGCCAGTAATTTCGCGAAGAACACTGAAGCTTTCTTT.

This clonotype is a singleton in its sample. One end of the junction is discordant with germline, which a read error may explain. The rearrangement uses TRBV30 and TRBJ2-5, with TRBD1 identical over 9 bases. Germline V lookup: CDR1 GTSNPN, CDR2 SVGIG (reference sequence). This CDR3 has 14 amino acids. CDR3 region: CAWSRTGARETQYF. In DNA, the CDR3 is TGTGCTTGGAGCCGGACAGGGGCGAGGGAGACCCAGTACTTC.

The chain joins TRBV12-3 or TRBV12-4 to TRBJ1-5; D is undetermined. The CDR3 covers 14 residues. Trimming took off 7 bases at V and 3 bases at J, with 13 bases between the two ends. CDR3 protein: CASTRRLNNQPQHF. CDR3 coding DNA: TGTGCCAGCACCCGGAGGCTTAACAATCAGCCCCAGCATTTT.

In its sample, this clonotype was seen a few times. The chain uses TRBV7-2 and TRBJ2-1, with 10 nucleotides matching TRBD2. This CDR3 is 16 amino acids long. The J segment lost 5 bases and the V segment lost 1 base, leaving 5 bases of the junction unmatched. Germline values: CDR1 SGHTA, CDR2 FQGNSA. In DNA, the CDR3 is TGTGCCAGCAGCTTAGTAGCCACTAGCGGGAACAATGAGCAGTTCTTC. Translation gives CASSLVATSGNNEQFF.

This clonotype was seen more than once but under ten times. A junction boundary mismatches the germline segment, possibly from a read error. The V and J genes are TRBV2 and TRBJ2-7; TRBD1 agrees at 9 bases. The CDR3 covers 13 residues. Germline values: CDR1 SNHLY, CDR2 FYNNEI. The CDR3 protein is CASSEALAGQGAF. CDR3 nucleotides: TGTGCCAGCAGTGAAGCGCTCGCGGGACAGGGAGCCTTC. Drawing the rest from reference TRBV2 and TRBJ2-7, the complete variable domain is EPEVTQTPSHQVTQMGQEVILRCVPISNHLYFYWYRQILGQKVEFLVSFYNNEISEKSEIFDDQFSVERPDGSNFTLKIRSTKLEDSAMYFCASSEALAGQGAFGPGTRLTVT.

This clonotype was seen ten or more times. This chain uses TRBV20-1 with TRBJ2-1, with 11 bases that match TRBD2. Trimming at V came to 6 bases and at J to 6 bases, leaving 7 bases not matched to a gene. Looked up from germline, CDR1 is DFQATT and CDR2 is SNEGSKA (reference sequence). The CDR3 length is 14 residues. The DNA for the CDR3 is TGCAGTGCAACACCCGGGACTAGCGGCAATGAGCAGTTCTTC. Residues: CSATPGTSGNEQFF.

The chain uses TRBV7-2 and TRBJ2-1; 9 bases fit TRBD2. V gave up 3 bases and J gave up 2 bases; unmatched junction bases: 2. The CDR3 totals 15 residues. Germline CDR1 SGHTA, CDR2 FQGNSA. CDR3 DNA sequence: TGTGCCAGCAGCTTTAGCGGGAGTACCTACAATGAGCAGTTCTTC. Protein product: CASSFSGSTYNEQFF.

Only a few counts were recorded for this clonotype. The rearrangement joins TRBV9 to TRBJ2-5; 8 nucleotides line up with TRBD2. Per germline, CDR1 SGDLS and CDR2 YYNGEE. J was trimmed by 1 base and V by 2 bases; bases with no gene match: 7. The CDR3 runs to 16 residues. DNA of the CDR3: TGTGCCAGCAGCGTCGGACGTGCGGGAGGCCAAGAGACCCAGTACTTC. Protein sequence: CASSVGRAGGQETQYF.

The CDR3 bases are TGTGCCAGCAGCCCTTGGCGGGAGGGAACAGATACGCAGTATTTT. As protein: CASSPWREGTDTQYF. This sequence joins TRBV3-1 and TRBJ2-3, with 9 bases aligning to TRBD2. V lost 4 bases to trimming and J lost 3 bases; unmatched junction nucleotides: 5. CDR3 length equals 15 residues. CDR1 and CDR2 (germline): LGHDT, YNNKEL (reference sequence).

This chain links TRBV7-2 with TRBJ2-3, with D perhaps matching TRBD2 (5 bases). The CDR3 length is 15 residues. Germline CDR1 SGHTA, CDR2 FQGNSA. The V gene lost 2 bases and the J gene lost 7 bases, with 16 bases spanning the gap. In nucleotides, the CDR3 is TGTGCCAGCAGCTTATCTGGCGGAGCCGGGAATACGCAGTATTTT. This sequence encodes CASSLSGGAGNTQYF.